Below, one T cell receptor beta chain is given with its context. The antigen is unknown. Reverse transcribed after extraction, RNA yielded cDNA as the sequencing template. The repertoire was sequenced with immunoSEQ multiplex PCR; TCRdb's copy has only in-frame clones and lacks some. This table holds about 140,000 clones, roughly four fifths found once. Described treatment: oral pan-JAK inhibitor, 5-10 mg twice daily. Peripheral blood, together with lesional scalp punch biopsies, was collected from alopecia areata patients. Looked up from germline, CDR1 is MNHEY and CDR2 is SMNVEV (reference sequence). The trim removed 4 bases at V and 3 bases at J, leaving 10 bases unmatched. The CDR3 totals 16 residues. The entry originates in a study of CD8+ T cells in alopecia areata. Findings and limits, study-wide: Scalp and blood retained many expanded lesional clones during tofacitinib.

The clonotype comes from a human donor with alopecia areata. The sequenced sample was CD8+ T cells sorted from blood, obtained at week 4, from a patient treated with tofacitinib. This chain links TRBV27 with TRBJ2-7; 9 positions agree with TRBD1. The chain's CDR3 is CASSSPYLTGGYEQYF. The CDR3 region has the DNA TGTGCCAGCAGTTCGCCATACCTGACAGGGGGCTACGAGCAGTACTTC.